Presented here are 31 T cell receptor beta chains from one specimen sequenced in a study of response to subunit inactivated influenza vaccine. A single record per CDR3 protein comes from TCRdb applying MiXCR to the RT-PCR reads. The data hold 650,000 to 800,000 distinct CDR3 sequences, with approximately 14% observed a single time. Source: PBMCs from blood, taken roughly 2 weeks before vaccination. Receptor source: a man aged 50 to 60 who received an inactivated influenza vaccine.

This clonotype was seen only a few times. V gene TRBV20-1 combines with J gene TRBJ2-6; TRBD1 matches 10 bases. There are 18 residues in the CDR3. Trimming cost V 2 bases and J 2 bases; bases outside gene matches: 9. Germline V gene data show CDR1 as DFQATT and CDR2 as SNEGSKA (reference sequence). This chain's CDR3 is CSARRTGGGLAGANVLTF. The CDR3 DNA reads TGCAGTGCTAGAAGGACAGGGGGAGGTCTGGCTGGGGCCAACGTCCTGACTTTC.

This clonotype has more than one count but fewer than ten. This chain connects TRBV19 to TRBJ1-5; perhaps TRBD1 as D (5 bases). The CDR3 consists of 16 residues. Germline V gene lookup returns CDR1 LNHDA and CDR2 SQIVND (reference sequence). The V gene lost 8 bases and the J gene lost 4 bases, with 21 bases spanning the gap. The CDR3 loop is CASSSGAQGRNQPQHF. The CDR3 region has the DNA TGTGCCAGTTCGTCTGGGGCCCAGGGTCGAAATCAGCCCCAGCATTTT.

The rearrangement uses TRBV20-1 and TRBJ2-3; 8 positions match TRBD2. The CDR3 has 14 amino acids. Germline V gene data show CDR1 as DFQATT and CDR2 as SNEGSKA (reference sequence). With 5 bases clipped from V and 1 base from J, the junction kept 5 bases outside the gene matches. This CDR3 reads CSALPGGRTDTQYF. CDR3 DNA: TGCAGTGCTCTCCCGGGGGGGCGCACAGATACGCAGTATTTT.

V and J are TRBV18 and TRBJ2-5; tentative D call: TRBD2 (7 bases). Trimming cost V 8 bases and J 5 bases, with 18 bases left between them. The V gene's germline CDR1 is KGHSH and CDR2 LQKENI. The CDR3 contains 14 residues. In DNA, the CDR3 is TGTGCCAGCAGTCCCTCGGGGGGCCGGGAGACCCAGTACTTC. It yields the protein CASSPSGGRETQYF. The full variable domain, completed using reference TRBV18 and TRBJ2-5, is NAGVMQNPRHLVRRRGQEARLRCSPMKGHSHVYWYRQLPEEGLKFMVYLQKENIIDESGMPKERFSAEFPKEGPSILRIQQVVRGDSAAYFCASSPSGGRETQYFGPGTRLLVL.

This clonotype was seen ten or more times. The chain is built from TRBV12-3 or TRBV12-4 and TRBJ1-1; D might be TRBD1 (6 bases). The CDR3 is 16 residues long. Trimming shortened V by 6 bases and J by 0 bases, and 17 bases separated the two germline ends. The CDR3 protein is CASSSRRTVMNTEAFF. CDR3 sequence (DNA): TGTGCCAGCAGCAGCCGCCGGACAGTCATGAACACTGAAGCTTTCTTT.

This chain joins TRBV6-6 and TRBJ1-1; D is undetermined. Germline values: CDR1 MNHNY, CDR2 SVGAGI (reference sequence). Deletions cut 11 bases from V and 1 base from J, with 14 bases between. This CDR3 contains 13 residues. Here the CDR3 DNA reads TGTGCCGCAAATCGTATAGCGAACACTGAAGCTTTCTTT. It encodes CAANRIANTEAFF.

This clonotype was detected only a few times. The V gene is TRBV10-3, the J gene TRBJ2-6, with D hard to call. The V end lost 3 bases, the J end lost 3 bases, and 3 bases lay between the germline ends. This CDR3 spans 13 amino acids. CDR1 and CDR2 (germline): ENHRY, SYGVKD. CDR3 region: CAISDDGANVLTF. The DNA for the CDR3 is TGTGCCATCAGTGATGATGGGGCCAACGTCCTGACTTTC.

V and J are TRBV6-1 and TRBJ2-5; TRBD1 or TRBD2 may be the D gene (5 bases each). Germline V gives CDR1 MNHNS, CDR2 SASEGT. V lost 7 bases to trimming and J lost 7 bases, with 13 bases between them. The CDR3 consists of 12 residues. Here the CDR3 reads CASTGQKGTQYF. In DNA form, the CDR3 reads TGTGCCAGCACGGGGCAGAAGGGGACCCAGTACTTC.

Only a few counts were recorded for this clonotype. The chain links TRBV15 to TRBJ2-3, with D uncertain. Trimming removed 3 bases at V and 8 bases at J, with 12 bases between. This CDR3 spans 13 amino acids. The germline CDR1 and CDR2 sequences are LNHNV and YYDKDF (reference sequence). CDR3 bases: TGTGCCACCAGCAGGGGCAAGGAGAGTACGCAGTATTTT. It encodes CATSRGKESTQYF. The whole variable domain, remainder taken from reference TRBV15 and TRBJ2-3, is DAMVIQNPRYQVTQFGKPVTLSCSQTLNHNVMYWYQQKSSQAPKLLFHYYDKDFNNEADTPDNFQSRRPNTSFCFLDIRSPGLGDTAMYLCATSRGKESTQYFGPGTRLTVL.

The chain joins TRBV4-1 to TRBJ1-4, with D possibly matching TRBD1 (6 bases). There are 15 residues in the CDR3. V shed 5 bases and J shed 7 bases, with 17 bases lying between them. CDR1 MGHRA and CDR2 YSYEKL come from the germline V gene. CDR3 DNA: TGCGCCAGCAGCACCCCGGGGGCGCGCGGTGAAAAACTGTTTTTT. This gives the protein CASSTPGARGEKLFF.

The CDR3 nucleotides are TGTGCCAGCAGTGCACGGACAGGGAATGAGCAGTACTTC. Amino acids: CASSARTGNEQYF. The genes are TRBV2 and TRBJ2-7, with 8 nucleotides matching TRBD1. Looked up from germline, CDR1 is SNHLY and CDR2 is FYNNEI. The CDR3 covers 13 residues. After removal of 4 bases from V and 7 bases from J, the junction contained 6 bases not matched to a gene.

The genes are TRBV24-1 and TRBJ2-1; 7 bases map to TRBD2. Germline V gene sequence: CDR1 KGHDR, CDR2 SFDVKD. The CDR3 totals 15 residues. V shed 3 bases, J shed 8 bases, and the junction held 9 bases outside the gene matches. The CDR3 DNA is TGTGCCACCAGTGATCTCGGGAGGTCCTTTCATGAGCAGTTCTTC. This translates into CATSDLGRSFHEQFF.

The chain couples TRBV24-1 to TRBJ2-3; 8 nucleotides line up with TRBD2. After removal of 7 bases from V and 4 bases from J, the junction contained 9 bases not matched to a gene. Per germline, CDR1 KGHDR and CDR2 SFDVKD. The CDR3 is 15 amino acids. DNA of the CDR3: TGTGCCACCAGAGGAGCGGGAGTGGTTCCAGATACGCAGTATTTT. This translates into CATRGAGVVPDTQYF.

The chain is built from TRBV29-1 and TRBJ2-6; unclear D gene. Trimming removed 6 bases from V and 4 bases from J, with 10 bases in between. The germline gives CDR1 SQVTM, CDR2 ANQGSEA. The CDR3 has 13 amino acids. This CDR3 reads CSVLQLGANVLTF. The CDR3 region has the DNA TGCAGCGTCCTGCAGCTAGGGGCCAACGTCCTGACTTTC. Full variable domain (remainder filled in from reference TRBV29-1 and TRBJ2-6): SAVISQKPSRDICQRGTSLTIQCQVDSQVTMMFWYRQQPGQSLTLIATANQGSEATYESGFVIDKFPISRPNLTFSTLTVSNMSPEDSSIYLCSVLQLGANVLTFGAGSRLTVL.

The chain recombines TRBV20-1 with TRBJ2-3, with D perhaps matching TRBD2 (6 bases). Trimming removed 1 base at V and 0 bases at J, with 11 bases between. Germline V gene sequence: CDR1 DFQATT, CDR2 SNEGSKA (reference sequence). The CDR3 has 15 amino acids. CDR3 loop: CSARAGTFSTDTQYF. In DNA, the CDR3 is TGCAGTGCTAGAGCCGGGACTTTTAGCACAGATACGCAGTATTTT.

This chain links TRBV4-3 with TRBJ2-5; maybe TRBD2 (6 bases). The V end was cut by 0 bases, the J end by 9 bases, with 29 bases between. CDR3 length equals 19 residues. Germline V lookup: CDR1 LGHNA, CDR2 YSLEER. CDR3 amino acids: CASSQDRSGTSTVGGAQYF. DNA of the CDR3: TGCGCCAGCAGCCAAGATCGATCGGGCACGAGCACTGTCGGCGGGGCCCAGTACTTC.

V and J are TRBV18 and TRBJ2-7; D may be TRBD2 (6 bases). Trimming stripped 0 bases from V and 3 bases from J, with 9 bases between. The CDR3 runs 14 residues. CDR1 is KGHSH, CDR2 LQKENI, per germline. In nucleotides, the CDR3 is TGTGCCAGCTCACCACCCGGGACTCACTACGAGCAGTACTTC. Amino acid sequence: CASSPPGTHYEQYF.

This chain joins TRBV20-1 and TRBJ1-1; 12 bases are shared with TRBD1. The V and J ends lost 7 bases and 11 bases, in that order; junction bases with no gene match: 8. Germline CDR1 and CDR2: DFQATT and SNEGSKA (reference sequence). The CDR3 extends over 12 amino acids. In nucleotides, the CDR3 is TGCAGTGTGAGGGACAGGGGGCTCTCTGCTTTCTTT. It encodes CSVRDRGLSAFF.

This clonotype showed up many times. CDR3 in amino acids: CASSSWSYNEQFF. CDR3 coding DNA: TGTGCCAGCAGTTCATGGTCCTACAATGAGCAGTTCTTC. The chain carries TRBV12-3 or TRBV12-4 and TRBJ2-1; D not resolved. The CDR3 has 13 amino acids. The ends were cut back, 4 bases at V and 1 base at J, with 5 bases in the middle.

In DNA, the CDR3 is TGTGCCAGCAGCTTACAGGGGTCGGATACGCAGTATTTT. It encodes CASSLQGSDTQYF. The chain has TRBV7-9 and TRBJ2-3; D may be TRBD1 (6 bases). The CDR3 sequence is 13 residues long. Deletions cut 2 bases from V and 6 bases from J, with 9 bases between. The germline CDR1 and CDR2 sequences are SEHNR and FQNEAQ (reference sequence).

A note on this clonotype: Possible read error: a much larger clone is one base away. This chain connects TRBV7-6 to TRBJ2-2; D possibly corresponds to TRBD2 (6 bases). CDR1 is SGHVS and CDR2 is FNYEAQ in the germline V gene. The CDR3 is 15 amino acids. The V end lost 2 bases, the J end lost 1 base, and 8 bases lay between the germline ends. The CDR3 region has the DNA TGTGCCAGCAGCTTAAACGGGGGGAACACCGGGGAGCTGTTTTTT. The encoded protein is CASSLNGGNTGELFF.

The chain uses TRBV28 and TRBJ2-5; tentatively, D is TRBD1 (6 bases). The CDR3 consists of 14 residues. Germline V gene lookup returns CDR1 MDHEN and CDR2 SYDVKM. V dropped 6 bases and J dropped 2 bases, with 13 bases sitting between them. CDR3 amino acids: CASRDQGSQETQYF. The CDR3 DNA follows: TGTGCCAGCAGAGACCAGGGGTCGCAAGAGACCCAGTACTTC.

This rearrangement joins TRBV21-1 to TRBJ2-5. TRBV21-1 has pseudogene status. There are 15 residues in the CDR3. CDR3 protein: CASSKNVRLQETQYF. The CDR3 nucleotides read TGTGCCAGCAGCAAAAATGTACGGTTACAAGAGACCCAGTACTTC.

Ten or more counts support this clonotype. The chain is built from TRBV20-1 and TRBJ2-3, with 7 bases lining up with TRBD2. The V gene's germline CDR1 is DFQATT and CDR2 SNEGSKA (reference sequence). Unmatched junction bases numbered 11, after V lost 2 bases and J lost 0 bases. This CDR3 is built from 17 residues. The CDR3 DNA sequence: TGCAGTGCTAGATCGGATCGGACTAGTGCTAGCACAGATACGCAGTATTTT. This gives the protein CSARSDRTSASTDTQYF.

DNA of the CDR3: TGTGCCAGTAGTATTGGACGGGGACCTGAAGCTTTCTTT. It translates to CASSIGRGPEAFF. The genes are TRBV19 and TRBJ1-1; D perhaps matches TRBD1 (5 bases). V lost 3 bases, J lost 6 bases, and 11 bases lay in between. The germline gives CDR1 LNHDA, CDR2 SQIVND (reference sequence). This CDR3 has 13 residues.

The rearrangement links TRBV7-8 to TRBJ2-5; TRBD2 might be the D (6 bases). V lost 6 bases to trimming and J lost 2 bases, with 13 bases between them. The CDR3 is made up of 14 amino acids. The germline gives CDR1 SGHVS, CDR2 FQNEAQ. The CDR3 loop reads CASSRGRGQETQYF. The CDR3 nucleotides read TGTGCCAGCAGTCGGGGACGGGGGCAAGAGACCCAGTACTTC.

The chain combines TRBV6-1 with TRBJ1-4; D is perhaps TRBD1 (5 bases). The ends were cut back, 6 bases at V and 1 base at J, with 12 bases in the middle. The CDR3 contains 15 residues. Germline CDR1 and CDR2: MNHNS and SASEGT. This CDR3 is CASRGLVGTNEKLFF. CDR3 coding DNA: TGTGCCAGCAGGGGACTTGTGGGAACTAATGAAAAACTGTTTTTT.

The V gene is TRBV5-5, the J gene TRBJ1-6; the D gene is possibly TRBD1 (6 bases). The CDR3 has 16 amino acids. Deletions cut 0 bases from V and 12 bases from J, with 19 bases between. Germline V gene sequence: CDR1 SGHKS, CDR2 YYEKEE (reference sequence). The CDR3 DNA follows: TGTGCCAGCAGCTTGGACCCGGGGGCGCCGCGTGGACCCCTCCACTTT. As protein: CASSLDPGAPRGPLHF.

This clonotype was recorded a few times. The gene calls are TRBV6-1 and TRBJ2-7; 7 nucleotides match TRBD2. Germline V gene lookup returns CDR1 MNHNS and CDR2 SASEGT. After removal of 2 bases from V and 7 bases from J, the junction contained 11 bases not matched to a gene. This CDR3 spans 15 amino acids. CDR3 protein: CASSERGDWLGEQYF. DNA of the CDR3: TGTGCCAGCAGTGAACGGGGGGATTGGTTGGGTGAGCAGTACTTC.

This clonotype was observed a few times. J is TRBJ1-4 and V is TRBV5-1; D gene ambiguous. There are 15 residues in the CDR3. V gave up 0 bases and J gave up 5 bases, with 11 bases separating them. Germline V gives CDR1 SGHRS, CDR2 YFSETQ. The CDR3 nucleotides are TGCGCCAGCAGCTTGGAAGGGCTACAAAATGAAAAACTGTTTTTT. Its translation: CASSLEGLQNEKLFF.

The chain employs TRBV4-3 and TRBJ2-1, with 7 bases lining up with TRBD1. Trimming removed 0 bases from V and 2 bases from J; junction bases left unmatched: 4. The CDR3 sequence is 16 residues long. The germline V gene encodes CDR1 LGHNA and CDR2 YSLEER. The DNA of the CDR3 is TGCGCCAGCAGCCAAGATGGGCAGGGGGCCTACAATGAGCAGTTCTTC. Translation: CASSQDGQGAYNEQFF.